These 28 T cell receptor beta chains share one sample of origin, sequenced in a study of shared T cell receptors in the human thymus. The table came from immunoSEQ multiplex PCR; TCRdb's copy has only in-frame clones and leaves some out. This table holds some 660,000 clones, over 75% found once. The same data also went into a second study, on human thymus T cells.

Sequenced material: thymocytes. The source is a boy less than two years old with a congenital heart defect.

V is TRBV6-1 and J is TRBJ1-1; 7 bases are a match to TRBD1. The J segment lost 3 bases and the V segment lost 0 bases, leaving 16 bases of the junction unmatched. CDR3 length: 19 residues. Germline lookup yields CDR1 MNHNS and CDR2 SASEGT. The CDR3 here is CASSEASWAGGDLHTEAFF. CDR3 coding DNA: TGTGCCAGCAGTGAAGCTTCATGGGCAGGGGGAGATCTCCACACTGAAGCTTTCTTT.

The chain couples TRBV28 to TRBJ2-2, with D uncertain. V dropped 8 bases and J dropped 2 bases, with 18 bases sitting between them. CDR3 length: 16 residues. CDR1 is MDHEN and CDR2 is SYDVKM in the germline V gene. The CDR3 nucleotides read TGTGCCAGCGGCCCTTTTGATGAGGATAACACCGGGGAGCTGTTTTTT. Encoded protein: CASGPFDEDNTGELFF.

The CDR3 DNA is TGTGCCATCAGTGAGAACAGGGAACTGGTCTACGAGCAGTACTTC. It encodes CAISENRELVYEQYF. The chain links TRBV10-3 to TRBJ2-7, with a possible D match to TRBD1 (6 bases). Germline V lookup: CDR1 ENHRY, CDR2 SYGVKD. V was clipped by 2 bases and J by 3 bases, with 14 bases between them. This CDR3 has 15 amino acids.

The chain couples TRBV4-1 to TRBJ2-1; D is perhaps TRBD2 (5 bases). V was cut by 0 bases and J by 9 bases, with 15 bases left in between. The CDR3 consists of 15 residues. Germline lookup yields CDR1 MGHRA and CDR2 YSYEKL. The CDR3 protein is CASSQDTQAESEQFF. CDR3 nucleotide sequence: TGCGCCAGCAGCCAAGATACCCAAGCGGAGAGTGAGCAGTTCTTC.

The V gene is TRBV28, the J gene TRBJ2-2; a weak D match, TRBD1 (5 bases). Germline V CDR1 and CDR2: MDHEN, SYDVKM. The CDR3 length is 17 residues. The V gene lost 6 bases and the J gene lost 0 bases, with 17 bases spanning the gap. The CDR3 DNA reads TGTGCCAGCAGACAGGTCAAGAAGGCTACGAACACCGGGGAGCTGTTTTTT. It yields the protein CASRQVKKATNTGELFF.

The genes are TRBV5-4 and TRBJ2-1, with a weak D call TRBD1 (6 bases). Germline lookup yields CDR1 SGHNT and CDR2 YYREEE (reference sequence). The length of the CDR3 is 16 residues. Trimming took 0 bases from V and 5 from J, leaving 15 bases between them. The CDR3 region has the DNA TGTGCCAGCAGCTTGGGGACAGCAAAGCTAGACAATGAGCAGTTCTTC. The encoded protein is CASSLGTAKLDNEQFF.

This clone was found a few times. The CDR3 loop reads CASSPRTWDTHTDTQYF. The CDR3 DNA is TGCGCCAGCAGCCCTAGGACTTGGGATACTCACACAGATACGCAGTATTTT. This chain links TRBV5-1 with TRBJ2-3, with D possibly matching TRBD2 (5 bases). V was cut by 4 bases and J by 2 bases, with 20 bases left in between. The germline CDR1 and CDR2 sequences are SGHRS and YFSETQ. The CDR3 is made up of 17 amino acids.

This sequence joins TRBV2 and TRBJ1-5; the D gene is possibly TRBD1 (5 bases). V shed 3 bases and J shed 2 bases, with 14 bases lying between them. Germline V gene lookup returns CDR1 SNHLY and CDR2 FYNNEI. The CDR3 sequence is 16 residues long. The CDR3 region has the DNA TGTGCCAGCAGTGATCCGGGGGACGAACGCAATCAGCCCCAGCATTTT. It translates to CASSDPGDERNQPQHF.

CDR3 residues: CASSQAGRNTEAFF. The CDR3 nucleotides read TGCGCCAGCAGCCAAGCTGGCCGGAACACTGAAGCTTTCTTT. The genes are TRBV4-3 and TRBJ1-1, with unresolved D. Germline V gene data show CDR1 as LGHNA and CDR2 as YSLEER. Trimming cost V 1 base and J 1 base, with 7 bases left between them. The CDR3 is 14 amino acids.

The chain combines TRBV27 with TRBJ2-1; D gene ambiguous. The germline gives CDR1 MNHEY, CDR2 SMNVEV (reference sequence). The CDR3 has 15 residues. V shed 7 bases and J shed 4 bases, with 17 bases lying between them. The CDR3 reads CASNADSPRYNEQFF. The CDR3, as DNA: TGTGCCAGCAACGCCGACTCGCCCAGATACAATGAGCAGTTCTTC.

The V gene is TRBV10-3, the J gene TRBJ2-4; 8 nucleotides align to TRBD1. The V gene end was trimmed by 2 bases and the J gene end by 7 bases; junction bases not matched to a gene: 10. Germline lookup yields CDR1 ENHRY and CDR2 SYGVKD. The CDR3 is 16 residues long. This CDR3 reads CAISERTGTGQNIQYF. CDR3 in DNA: TGTGCCATCAGTGAGCGCACCGGGACAGGTCAGAACATTCAGTACTTC.

This clone was detected a few times. The V call is TRBV6-1, the J call TRBJ2-5, with D perhaps TRBD1 (6 bases). Germline CDR1 reads MNHNS; CDR2 reads SASEGT. Trimming removed 5 bases at V and 1 base at J, with 11 bases between. The CDR3 runs to 14 residues. CDR3 DNA: TGTGCCAGCAGTCAAGGACAGCGCCAAGAGACCCAGTACTTC. Translation: CASSQGQRQETQYF.

The chain couples TRBV7-2 to TRBJ2-3; 13 nucleotides match TRBD2. CDR1 SGHTA and CDR2 FQGNSA come from the germline V gene. The CDR3 length is 16 residues. The V gene end was trimmed by 3 bases and the J gene end by 4 bases; junction bases not matched to a gene: 4. Here the CDR3 reads CASSFGTSGRADTQYF. The CDR3 DNA follows: TGTGCCAGCAGCTTCGGTACTAGCGGGAGGGCAGATACGCAGTATTTT.

The V and J genes are TRBV10-2 and TRBJ2-1; 15 bases match TRBD2. The CDR3 loop spans 16 amino acids. The junction had 5 bases not matched to a gene; V was cut back by 6 bases and J by 5 bases. Germline V gene lookup returns CDR1 WSHSY and CDR2 SAAADI. CDR3 sequence: CASSSGLAGGNNEQFF. CDR3 in DNA: TGCGCCAGCAGCTCCGGACTAGCGGGAGGGAACAATGAGCAGTTCTTC.

The gene calls are TRBV14 and TRBJ2-3; 8 bases fit TRBD2. This CDR3 is built from 15 residues. Unmatched junction bases numbered 8, after V lost 4 bases and J lost 5 bases. From germline, CDR1 is SGHDN and CDR2 FVKESK. The CDR3 DNA reads as TGTGCCAGCAGCCCCCGGGGAGCGGGGGAAGATACGCAGTATTTT. It is translated as CASSPRGAGEDTQYF.

The chain couples TRBV4-2 to TRBJ2-3, with D possibly matching TRBD2 (5 bases). The CDR3 length is 17 residues. V lost 2 bases to trimming and J lost 2 bases, with 17 bases between them. Germline CDR1 is LGHNA and CDR2 is YNFKEQ. The CDR3 nucleotides are TGTGCCAGCAGCCAACGGAGGAAAGTGGACCACACAGATACGCAGTATTTT. Residues: CASSQRRKVDHTDTQYF.

This clone was observed once. The rearrangement uses TRBV28 and TRBJ2-2; TRBD1 aligns across 8 bases. The trim removed 2 bases at V and 5 bases at J, leaving 10 bases unmatched. The CDR3 totals 17 residues. CDR1 is MDHEN, CDR2 SYDVKM, per germline. In DNA form, the CDR3 reads TGTGCCAGCAGTTTAAAGGTTCAGGGGGCTAAGACCGGGGAGCTGTTTTTT. Encoded protein: CASSLKVQGAKTGELFF.

The chain has TRBV4-1 and TRBJ1-2; the D is unclear. There are 13 residues in the CDR3. CDR1 MGHRA and CDR2 YSYEKL come from the germline V gene. V was cut by 1 base and J by 4 bases, with 7 bases left in between. CDR3 region: CASSQGELYGYTF. CDR3 in DNA: TGCGCCAGCAGCCAAGGTGAGCTCTATGGCTACACCTTC.

The CDR3, as DNA: TGTGCCAGCTCACCCTCAGCGGGGGCGATTTCCTACGAGCAGTACTTC. Protein sequence: CASSPSAGAISYEQYF. This sequence joins TRBV18 and TRBJ2-7, with 8 bases aligning to TRBD2. Germline loops: CDR1 KGHSH, CDR2 LQKENI. The CDR3 contains 16 residues. V was clipped by 3 bases and J by 1 base; unmatched bases: 8.

V gene TRBV7-9 combines with J gene TRBJ1-4; no clear D gene. CDR1 SEHNR and CDR2 FQNEAQ come from the germline V gene (reference sequence). This CDR3 has 15 residues. With 2 bases removed from V and 8 bases from J, the gap between germline ends came to 15 bases. CDR3 sequence reads: CASSLLHGGHEKLFF. DNA of the CDR3: TGTGCCAGCAGCTTATTACACGGAGGGCACGAAAAACTGTTTTTT. The variable domain in full, with the rest retrieved from reference TRBV7-9 and TRBJ1-4, is DTGVSQNPRHKITKRGQNVTFRCDPISEHNRLYWYRQTLGQGPEFLTYFQNEAQLEKSRLLSDRFSAERPKGSFSTLEIQRTEQGDSAMYLCASSLLHGGHEKLFFGSGTQLSVL.

V and J are TRBV11-2 and TRBJ2-7; TRBD1 matches at 7 bases. The CDR3 covers 19 residues. Per the germline V gene, CDR1 is SGHAT and CDR2 is FQNNGV. J gave up 4 bases and V 0 bases, and 18 bases lay outside the gene matches. The CDR3 sequence is CASSLDSPRPGQHPYEQYF. The CDR3 nucleotides read TGTGCCAGCAGCTTAGATTCCCCGAGGCCGGGACAGCATCCATACGAGCAGTACTTC.

This chain links TRBV18 with TRBJ1-4; 7 bases agree with TRBD1. This CDR3 spans 17 amino acids. V dropped 3 bases and J dropped 4; count of bases not matched to a gene: 11. Germline CDR1 is KGHSH and CDR2 is LQKENI. The chain's CDR3 is CASSPGSTGEINEKLFF. CDR3 coding DNA: TGTGCCAGCTCACCGGGGAGCACAGGGGAGATTAATGAAAAACTGTTTTTT.

This chain connects TRBV13 to TRBJ2-1, with 8 bases aligning to TRBD1. Germline-derived CDR1 and CDR2 are PRHDT and FYEKMQ (reference sequence). The CDR3 loop spans 15 amino acids. After removal of 4 bases from V and 5 bases from J, the junction contained 7 bases not matched to a gene. This CDR3 is CASSSDRGDDNEQFF. CDR3 coding DNA: TGTGCCAGCAGCTCCGACAGGGGTGATGACAATGAGCAGTTCTTC.

V and J are TRBV6-5 and TRBJ1-1, with D unclear. The CDR3 length is 14 residues. Trimming took 0 bases from V and 8 from J, leaving 13 bases between them. Per germline, CDR1 MNHEY and CDR2 SVGAGI. CDR3 sequence: CASSYSSQDREAFF. CDR3 bases: TGTGCCAGCAGTTACTCGAGCCAGGATAGAGAAGCTTTCTTT.

A few counts support this clone. The V call is TRBV5-8, the J call TRBJ1-2, with 7 bases lining up with TRBD1. This CDR3 spans 15 amino acids. The V gene end was trimmed by 4 bases and the J gene end by 2 bases; junction bases not matched to a gene: 8. The germline CDR1 and CDR2 sequences are SGHTS and YDEGEE. CDR3 amino acids: CASSPFKTGNYGYTF. In DNA, the CDR3 is TGTGCCAGCAGCCCATTTAAGACAGGGAACTATGGCTACACCTTC.

This rearrangement joins TRBV9 to TRBJ2-1, with 10 bases lining up with TRBD2. The CDR3 spans 16 residues. Germline values: CDR1 SGDLS, CDR2 YYNGEE. Trimming at V came to 3 bases and at J to 4 bases, leaving 7 bases not matched to a gene. This CDR3 reads CASSAPLAGEYNEQFF. The CDR3 coding sequence is TGTGCCAGCAGCGCACCGCTAGCGGGGGAGTACAATGAGCAGTTCTTC.

This sequence joins TRBV4-3 and TRBJ2-5; D may be TRBD2 (5 bases). Germline-derived CDR1 and CDR2 are LGHNA and YSLEER. With 1 base removed from V and 4 bases from J, the gap between germline ends came to 16 bases. The CDR3 has 16 amino acids. The CDR3 spells CASSQGKVGERETQYF. CDR3 nucleotide sequence: TGCGCCAGCAGCCAAGGAAAAGTGGGAGAGAGAGAGACCCAGTACTTC.

The rearrangement uses TRBV27 and TRBJ2-5; possible D gene TRBD2, 7 bases. This CDR3 contains 15 residues. Germline V gene sequence: CDR1 MNHEY, CDR2 SMNVEV (reference sequence). The V and J ends lost 3 bases and 4 bases respectively, with 15 bases between them. CDR3 bases: TGTGCCAGCAGTTTCTTTCCCGGGGGGCCAGAGACCCAGTACTTC. It translates to CASSFFPGGPETQYF.